Listed below are T cell receptor beta chains from one sample, sequenced in a study of cytomegalovirus exposure and HLA in healthy donors. Data came from immunoSEQ multiplex PCR; TCRdb stores just in-frame clones and leaves some out. This table holds about 190,000 clones, over 60% found once. Sample: PBMCs. These receptors were collected from a young man in good health and CMV-seropositive. Both conserved end residues are part of each CDR3. A D gene is named only where the DNA matches it firmly. Clone size is shown for a subset of rows, as once, few, many or a class of expanded clone.

cdr3_aa,cdr3_nt,d_call,clone_size,cdr3_length,j_call,v_call
CASSPGQGSWNTEAFF,TGCGCCAGCAGCCCAGGACAGGGAAGTTGGAACACTGAAGCTTTCTTT,TRBD1,NA,16,TRBJ1-1,TRBV5-1
CAWGAGGGKQYF,TGTGCCTGGGGTGCCGGGGGTGGGAAGCAGTACTTC,NA,once,12,TRBJ2-7,TRBV30
CASSLWGQGQETQYF,TGTGCCAGCAGCTTATGGGGACAGGGCCAAGAGACCCAGTACTTC,TRBD1,NA,15,TRBJ2-5,TRBV7-2
CASSLEIGAGSNSPLHF,TGTGCCAGCAGTTTAGAAATAGGGGCGGGGTCGAATTCACCCCTCCACTTT,NA,once,17,TRBJ1-6,TRBV27
CASSPGTAGLVSLHF,TGTGCCAGCAGCCCCGGGACTGCGGGACTGGTGTCCCTCCACTTT,NA,NA,15,TRBJ1-6,TRBV7-9
CASSLRPSGAGPEKLFF,TGTGCCAGCAGTTTACGGCCATCTGGGGCAGGGCCTGAAAAACTGTTTTTT,NA,few,17,TRBJ1-4,TRBV27
CASSTTLGVEAFF,TGTGCCAGCAGCACTACCCTAGGGGTGGAAGCTTTCTTT,NA,NA,13,TRBJ1-1,TRBV7-9
CASSLGGTGGYNGYTF,TGTGCCAGCAGCTTGGGCGGGACAGGGGGATATAACGGCTACACCTTC,TRBD1,NA,16,TRBJ1-2,TRBV5-4
CASTSLANTDTQYF,TGTGCCAGCACCTCTCTAGCGAACACAGATACGCAGTATTTT,NA,NA,14,TRBJ2-3,TRBV11-2
CASSAGQGEGGARRTEAFF,TGTGCCAGCAGTGCCGGGCAGGGAGAGGGGGGGGCTCGTCGCACTGAAGCTTTCTTT,NA,NA,19,TRBJ1-1,TRBV6-1
CASSATPQLAGYNEQFF,TGTGCCAGCAGCGCAACTCCCCAACTAGCGGGATACAATGAGCAGTTCTTC,TRBD2,NA,17,TRBJ2-1,TRBV6-4
CASSLASGAYNEQFF,TGTGCCAGCAGCTTAGCTAGCGGCGCCTACAATGAGCAGTTCTTC,NA,NA,15,TRBJ2-1,TRBV7-9
CASSQATGNSNQPQHF,TGTGCCAGCAGCCAAGCGACAGGTAATAGCAATCAGCCCCAGCATTTT,NA,NA,16,TRBJ1-5,TRBV4-2
CAWSVVRGFSYEQYF,TGTGCCTGGAGTGTTGTAAGGGGTTTTTCCTACGAGCAGTACTTC,NA,NA,15,TRBJ2-7,TRBV30
CASSQDRSLAGEDEQFF,TGTGCCAGCAGCCAAGATAGGTCCCTAGCGGGAGAGGATGAGCAGTTCTTC,TRBD2,once,17,TRBJ2-1,TRBV4-2
CAWTRTGGSGYTF,TGTGCCTGGACGAGAACAGGGGGCAGCGGCTACACCTTC,TRBD1,NA,13,TRBJ1-2,TRBV30
CAISVESNYGYTF,TGTGCCATCAGTGTGGAGAGCAATTATGGCTACACCTTC,NA,NA,13,TRBJ1-2,TRBV10-3
CSVGGTGNNYGYTF,TGCAGCGTTGGGGGGACAGGGAATAACTATGGCTACACCTTC,TRBD1,NA,14,TRBJ1-2,TRBV29-1
CAISEGGFNQPQHF,TGTGCCATCAGTGAGGGAGGGTTCAATCAGCCCCAGCATTTT,NA,NA,14,TRBJ1-5,TRBV10-3
CASSPEGLPRDTQYF,TGTGCCAGCAGCCCCGAGGGCCTCCCCCGAGATACGCAGTATTTT,NA,NA,15,TRBJ2-3,TRBV7-6
CATSRSYGQGGNTIYF,TGTGCCACCAGCAGATCCTATGGACAGGGCGGAAACACCATATATTTT,TRBD1,NA,16,TRBJ1-3,TRBV15
CATSLLAGSWDTQYF,TGTGCCACCTCCCTCCTAGCGGGAAGCTGGGATACGCAGTATTTT,TRBD2,NA,15,TRBJ2-3,TRBV25-1
CASSLARGFTGELFF,TGTGCCAGCAGCTTAGCGAGGGGGTTCACCGGGGAGCTGTTTTTT,NA,NA,15,TRBJ2-2,TRBV7-9
CASSLGLGTARGTDTQYF,TGTGCCAGCAGCTTAGGCCTCGGGACAGCCAGAGGGACAGATACGCAGTATTTT,TRBD1,NA,18,TRBJ2-3,TRBV7-2
CASSPPGQPPPNEKLFF,TGTGCCAGCAGCCCTCCAGGACAGCCGCCCCCTAATGAAAAACTGTTTTTT,NA,NA,17,TRBJ1-4,TRBV7-8
CASLKGVWDTGELFF,TGTGCCAGTTTAAAGGGGGTTTGGGACACCGGGGAGCTGTTTTTT,NA,once,15,TRBJ2-2,TRBV19
CASSSSGQVISYEQYF,TGCGCCAGCAGTTCCTCGGGACAGGTAATTTCCTACGAGCAGTACTTC,TRBD1,few,16,TRBJ2-7,TRBV4-3
CASSLDTSGSYNEQFF,TGCGCCAGCAGCTTGGATACTAGCGGGAGCTACAATGAGCAGTTCTTC,TRBD2,NA,16,TRBJ2-1,TRBV5-1
CASADQGPYGYTF,TGTGCCAGCGCCGATCAGGGTCCATATGGCTACACCTTC,NA,few,13,TRBJ1-2,TRBV7-9
CASSPTTGNTEAFF,TGTGCCAGCAGCCCGACCACAGGGAACACTGAAGCTTTCTTT,NA,few,14,TRBJ1-1,TRBV4-2
CASKQRTSSYNEQFF,TGTGCCAGCAAGCAAAGGACAAGCTCCTACAATGAGCAGTTCTTC,NA,NA,15,TRBJ2-1,TRBV6-6
CASSLYDRDEQFF,TGTGCCAGCTCACTTTACGACAGGGATGAGCAGTTCTTC,TRBD1,NA,13,TRBJ2-1,TRBV18